This TCR beta chain derives from a study of T cell repertoires in cytomegalovirus infection. As for the study in general: CMV infection plus the matching HLA type was flagged by public TCR beta signatures. Study-level findings and limits: HLA-C-restricted CMV-specific TCR beta clonotypes prevailed in the ex vivo response. CMV carriers with the relevant HLA were identified by cumulative public TCR beta family frequency.

The sample holds many counts of this clonotype. Its antigen is currently unknown. Trimming removed 4 bases at V and 7 bases at J, with 17 bases between. This CDR3 is 15 amino acids long. The V gene's germline CDR1 is SGHTA and CDR2 FQGNSA. TCRdb itself ran the reads through MiXCR, one entry per CDR3 protein. Of about 310,000 distinct CDR3 sequences in the sample, roughly 9.3% are singletons; the top ten hold over 2.5%. The receptor was isolated from a human donor in good health (CMV status not recorded). Some clones in this sample may be carry-over from other donors' samples. The chain links TRBV7-2 to TRBJ2-1; D possibly matches TRBD1 or TRBD2 (5 bases each). The sequenced sample was PBMCs. The CDR3 reads CASSYRDHITNEQFF. CDR3 coding DNA: TGTGCCAGCAGCTACCGGGACCACATCACGAATGAGCAGTTCTTC.